Below, 23 T cell receptor beta chains from the same sample are listed, as sequenced in a study of T cell repertoires and HLA-DP antigens. Repertoires were generated with immunoSEQ multiplex PCR, while TCRdb's copy carries only in-frame clones and drops some. The sample carries around 100,000 clones, over 90% recorded once. The antigens for these receptors are not known. What was sequenced was CD4+ T cells from PBMCs. These TCRs come from a woman under 30 in good health and CMV-seronegative.

The rearrangement uses TRBV7-2 and TRBJ2-5, with 9 bases aligning to TRBD2. The trim removed 1 base at V and 5 bases at J, leaving 5 bases unmatched. The germline V gene has CDR1 SGHTA and CDR2 FQGNSA. CDR3 length equals 15 residues. The CDR3 reads CASSLGAGGRETQYF. The CDR3 DNA sequence: TGTGCCAGCAGCTTAGGAGCGGGGGGACGGGAGACCCAGTACTTC. The whole variable domain, filled in from reference TRBV7-2 and TRBJ2-5, reads GAGVSQSPSNKVTEKGKDVELRCDPISGHTALYWYRQSLGQGLEFLIYFQGNSAPDKSGLPSDRFSAERTGGSVSTLTIQRTQQEDSAVYLCASSLGAGGRETQYFGPGTRLLVL.

The chain links TRBV5-1 to TRBJ2-7, with 7 nucleotides matching TRBD1. CDR3 length equals 13 residues. Germline loops: CDR1 SGHRS, CDR2 YFSETQ. Unmatched junction bases numbered 6, after V lost 4 bases and J lost 5 bases. The CDR3 loop reads CASSPDRANEQYV. CDR3 coding DNA: TGCGCCAGCAGCCCAGACAGGGCCAACGAGCAGTACGTC.

CDR3 in DNA: TGTGCCAGCTCACCCGGGGAGGGTAATAAAGAGACCCAGTACTTC. The encoded protein is CASSPGEGNKETQYF. The chain couples TRBV18 to TRBJ2-5, with TRBD2 identical over 7 bases. This CDR3 is built from 15 residues. Germline trimming cut 3 bases from V and 3 bases from J; bases unmatched to any gene: 7. Per the germline V gene, CDR1 is KGHSH and CDR2 is LQKENI.

J is TRBJ1-2 and V is TRBV5-4; D not certain. The CDR3 totals 13 residues. The V and J ends lost 0 bases and 5 bases respectively, with 8 bases between them. Germline values: CDR1 SGHNT, CDR2 YYREEE (reference sequence). Here the CDR3 reads CASSLGGQYGYTF. For the CDR3, the DNA is TGTGCCAGCAGCTTGGGAGGGCAGTATGGCTACACCTTC.

The V call is TRBV7-3, the J call TRBJ2-1, with 9 bases lining up with TRBD2. CDR3 size: 14 residues. Germline CDR1 SGHTA, CDR2 FQGTGA. V dropped 3 bases and J dropped 9; count of bases not matched to a gene: 6. The CDR3 here is CASSFASGIGEQFF. The DNA for the CDR3 is TGTGCCAGCAGCTTCGCTAGCGGGATTGGTGAGCAGTTCTTC.

The V and J genes are TRBV27 and TRBJ2-7; D might be TRBD2 (6 bases). V was trimmed by 2 bases and J by 3 bases, leaving 20 bases between them. The CDR3 is 17 amino acids. Germline CDR1 and CDR2: MNHEY and SMNVEV (reference sequence). CDR3 loop: CASSLPRGALSIYEQYF. The CDR3 DNA is TGTGCCAGCAGTTTACCCCGCGGGGCCTTAAGCATCTACGAGCAGTACTTC.

The chain combines TRBV28 with TRBJ2-7; TRBD1 matches 8 bases. CDR1 and CDR2 (germline): MDHEN, SYDVKM. Unmatched junction bases numbered 9, after V lost 5 bases and J lost 3 bases. CDR3 length: 15 amino acids. The CDR3 spells CASSRTGTTDYEQYF. CDR3 coding DNA: TGTGCCAGCAGTCGGACAGGGACCACCGACTACGAGCAGTACTTC.

This clone showed up just once. V usage is TRBV6-1 and J usage is TRBJ2-3; D is possibly TRBD1 or TRBD2 (7 bases each). The CDR3 consists of 15 residues. Trimming pared 7 bases from V and 4 bases from J, leaving 18 bases between. Germline V gene data show CDR1 as MNHNS and CDR2 as SASEGT. This chain's CDR3 is CASIPGRGRADTQYF. In DNA, the CDR3 is TGTGCCAGCATTCCGGGGAGGGGGCGCGCAGATACGCAGTATTTT.

The genes are TRBV20-1 and TRBJ1-4; D gene uncertain. V was pared by 4 bases and J by 8 bases, with 5 bases between. Germline V gene lookup returns CDR1 DFQATT and CDR2 SNEGSKA (reference sequence). The CDR3 has 10 amino acids. The CDR3 DNA follows: TGCAGTGCTAAAAGGGAAAAACTGTTTTTT. Translated: CSAKREKLFF.

This chain links TRBV4-2 with TRBJ2-3; 9 bases fit TRBD2. J lost 2 bases, V lost 6 bases, and 6 bases had no gene match. The germline V gene encodes CDR1 LGHNA and CDR2 YNFKEQ. The CDR3 contains 15 residues. The CDR3, as DNA: TGTGCCAGCAGTCCTAGCGGGGCCTCCACAGATACGCAGTATTTT. As protein: CASSPSGASTDTQYF.

This chain uses TRBV10-3 with TRBJ2-7; TRBD2 might be the D (5 bases). Trimming left V 4 bases short and J 3 bases short, with 7 bases between. The germline V gene has CDR1 ENHRY and CDR2 SYGVKD. The CDR3 loop spans 12 amino acids. The DNA for the CDR3 is TGTGCCATCAGTGTCGAGGGCTACGAGCAGTACGTC. It yields the protein CAISVEGYEQYV.

This clone occurred once. The chain employs TRBV7-9 and TRBJ2-5, with 7 bases aligning to TRBD1. The V gene end was trimmed by 5 bases and the J gene end by 4 bases; junction bases not matched to a gene: 7. The CDR3 runs 14 residues. Germline V gene sequence: CDR1 SEHNR, CDR2 FQNEAQ (reference sequence). For the CDR3, the DNA is TGTGCCAGCAGCCCAACCGGGACAGTAGAGACCCAGTACTTC. Amino acids: CASSPTGTVETQYF.

A single count supports this clone. The gene calls are TRBV13 and TRBJ2-1; 16 bases match TRBD2. CDR1 and CDR2 from the germline V gene are PRHDT and FYEKMQ (reference sequence). This CDR3 contains 20 residues. The J segment lost 0 bases and the V segment lost 5 bases, leaving 10 bases of the junction unmatched. The CDR3 bases are TGTGCCAGCAGCGACCGACTCGGGACTAGCGGGAGGGCCTCCTACAATGAGCAGTTCTTC. Encoded protein: CASSDRLGTSGRASYNEQFF.

The chain is built from TRBV4-1 and TRBJ1-5; the D gene is possibly TRBD1 (5 bases). The CDR3 covers 16 residues. Trimming pared 0 bases from V and 4 bases from J, leaving 13 bases between. Germline CDR1 reads MGHRA; CDR2 reads YSYEKL. Written as DNA, the CDR3 is TGCGCCAGCAGCCAAGAGGGGAGGGACGCGAATCAGCCCCAGCATTTT. It is translated as CASSQEGRDANQPQHF.

This clone came up a few times. The rearrangement uses TRBV27 and TRBJ1-2; tentative D call: TRBD1 (6 bases). Germline CDR1 reads MNHEY; CDR2 reads SMNVEV (reference sequence). The V gene lost 2 bases and the J gene lost 4 bases, with 17 bases spanning the gap. The CDR3 sequence is 16 residues long. The CDR3 DNA is TGTGCCAGCAGTTTAAAGGCTCAGGGGTTTGGCTATGGCTACACCTTC. This gives the protein CASSLKAQGFGYGYTF.

The chain couples TRBV7-2 to TRBJ2-3, with TRBD2 identical over 9 bases. Germline CDR1 is SGHTA and CDR2 is FQGNSA. CDR3 length equals 21 residues. V dropped 0 bases and J dropped 3; count of bases not matched to a gene: 19. In DNA, the CDR3 is TGTGCCAGCAGCTTAGCGCTCCGGGCAGGGTTGGCTAGCGGGAAGACAGATACGCAGTATTTT. This translates into CASSLALRAGLASGKTDTQYF.

The chain uses TRBV11-2 and TRBJ1-2, with 10 bases identical to TRBD1. Germline assignment: CDR1 SGHAT and CDR2 FQNNGV. The CDR3 is 16 amino acids. V lost 1 base to trimming and J lost 6 bases; unmatched junction nucleotides: 8. The CDR3 DNA reads as TGTGCCAGCAGCTTAGCCTATAAGGGACAGGGGCATGGCTACACCTTC. Its translation: CASSLAYKGQGHGYTF.

The chain employs TRBV7-8 and TRBJ2-7; D gene unclear. The CDR3 contains 13 residues. Germline-derived CDR1 and CDR2 are SGHVS and FQNEAQ. V was trimmed by 0 bases and J by 5 bases, leaving 8 bases between them. CDR3 sequence: CASSLAGTNEQYF. CDR3 DNA: TGTGCCAGCAGCTTAGCGGGTACTAACGAGCAGTACTTC.

The chain couples TRBV4-1 to TRBJ2-1; tentative D call: TRBD2 (5 bases). Trimming cost V 4 bases and J 5 bases, with 21 bases left between them. The germline V gene encodes CDR1 MGHRA and CDR2 YSYEKL. The CDR3 extends over 17 amino acids. CDR3 residues: CASSPTPGRRGHNEQFF. CDR3 bases: TGCGCCAGCAGCCCGACGCCGGGAAGACGAGGGCACAATGAGCAGTTCTTC.

This chain connects TRBV7-3 to TRBJ2-4; no clear D. Germline V gene sequence: CDR1 SGHTA, CDR2 FQGTGA. The CDR3 runs 14 residues. V was cut by 5 bases and J by 2 bases, with 10 bases left in between. The CDR3 bases are TGTGCCAGCAGCCTCGACGGAACCAAAAACATTCAGTACTTC. The encoded protein is CASSLDGTKNIQYF.

This sequence joins TRBV5-4 and TRBJ1-4, with a possible D match to TRBD1 (6 bases). The CDR3 is 13 residues long. The germline V gene has CDR1 SGHNT and CDR2 YYREEE (reference sequence). V was pared by 4 bases and J by 4 bases, with 8 bases between. CDR3: CASSPRGNEKLFF. CDR3 coding DNA: TGTGCCAGCAGCCCCAGGGGTAATGAAAAACTGTTTTTT.

The chain uses TRBV28 and TRBJ1-4; D gene uncertain. This CDR3 has 16 amino acids. Deletions cut 4 bases from V and 0 bases from J, with 12 bases between. Germline CDR1 reads MDHEN; CDR2 reads SYDVKM. Here the CDR3 DNA reads TGTGCCAGCAGTTCGACGGGGAGTGCAACTAATGAAAAACTGTTTTTT. This codes for CASSSTGSATNEKLFF. The whole variable domain, filled in from reference TRBV28 and TRBJ1-4, reads DVKVTQSSRYLVKRTGEKVFLECVQDMDHENMFWYRQDPGLGLRLIYFSYDVKMKEKGDIPEGYSVSREKKERFSLILESASTNQTSMYLCASSSTGSATNEKLFFGSGTQLSVL.

The chain uses TRBV28 and TRBJ1-1; a weak D match, TRBD1 (5 bases). V was shortened by 4 bases and J by 8 bases, with 11 bases between the two germline ends. Germline CDR1 and CDR2: MDHEN and SYDVKM. This CDR3 region has 12 residues. CDR3 region: CASSSHRWEAFF. CDR3 DNA sequence: TGTGCCAGCAGTTCACACAGGTGGGAAGCTTTCTTT.